Described below is a single TCR beta chain sequence and its context. The V and J ends lost 2 bases and 8 bases, in that order; junction bases with no gene match: 11. This CDR3 spans 15 amino acids. Germline CDR1 reads SGDLS; CDR2 reads YYNGEE. The data were obtained in a study of T cells after yellow fever vaccination. A single record per CDR3 protein comes from TCRdb applying MiXCR to the 5' RACE reads. This sample has 450,000 to 650,000 distinct CDR3 sequences; roughly a fifth occur once, and the top ten carry around 17%. The sample consisted of PBMCs, taken approximately 22 days after the first yellow fever vaccination. The sequence was obtained from a man younger than 35 who received the YFV17D yellow fever vaccine. This chain links TRBV9 with TRBJ1-2; 8 bases align to TRBD1. The CDR3 reads CASSVSGQGGGGYTF. CDR3 bases: TGTGCCAGCAGCGTTAGTGGACAGGGAGGAGGAGGCTACACCTTC.